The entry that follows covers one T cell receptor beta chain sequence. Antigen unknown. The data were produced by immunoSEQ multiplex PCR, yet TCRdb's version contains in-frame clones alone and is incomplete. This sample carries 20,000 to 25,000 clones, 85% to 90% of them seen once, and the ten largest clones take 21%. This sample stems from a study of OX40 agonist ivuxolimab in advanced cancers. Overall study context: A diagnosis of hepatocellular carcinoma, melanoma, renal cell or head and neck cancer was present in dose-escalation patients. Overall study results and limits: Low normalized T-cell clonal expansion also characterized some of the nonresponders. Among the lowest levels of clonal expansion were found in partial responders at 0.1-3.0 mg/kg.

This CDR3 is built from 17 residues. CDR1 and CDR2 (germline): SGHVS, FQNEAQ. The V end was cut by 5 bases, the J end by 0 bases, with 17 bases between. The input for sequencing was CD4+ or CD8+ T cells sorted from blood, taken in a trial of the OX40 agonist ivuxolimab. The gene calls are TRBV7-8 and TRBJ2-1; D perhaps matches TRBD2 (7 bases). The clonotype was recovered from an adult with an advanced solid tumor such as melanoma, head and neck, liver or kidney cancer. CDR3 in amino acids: CASSTFSGGYSYNEQFF. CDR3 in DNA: TGTGCCAGCAGCACTTTTTCGGGGGGCTACTCCTACAATGAGCAGTTCTTC. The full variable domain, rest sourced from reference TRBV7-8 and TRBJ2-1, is GAGVSQSPRYKVAKRGQDVALRCDPISGHVSLFWYQQALGQGPEFLTYFQNEAQLDKSGLPSDRFFAERPEGSVSTLKIQRTQQEDSAVYLCASSTFSGGYSYNEQFFGPGTRLTVL.